These T cell receptor beta chains were read from a single sample in a study of pediatric ulcerative colitis. Sequenced by immunoSEQ multiplex PCR; TCRdb stores in-frame clones only, minus some. The sample includes over 35,000 clones, roughly 80% seen only once; the top ten take 23%. Source material: blood. The source of these receptors is a girl between 5 and 17 years old with moderate ulcerative colitis. Each CDR3 is given with its conserved first and last residue. The D gene is left open where the match is weak. Some rows mark clone size as missing; the rest say once, few, many or name a class of expanded clone.

NA	TRBV5-5	NA	TRBJ2-2	TGTGCCAGCAGCTCCGAAAAATATAAGAACACCGGGGAGCTGTTTTTT	CASSSEKYKNTGELFF
NA	TRBV29-1	NA	TRBJ1-4	TGCAGCGTTGGGGAGATCGGCTCGAGTCTTGAACTGTTTTTT	CSVGEIGSSLELFF
NA	TRBV13	NA	TRBJ2-7	TGTGCCAGCAGCTTGGGGTCTCTATCCTACGAGCAGTACTTC	CASSLGSLSYEQYF
NA	TRBV30	NA	TRBJ1-1	TGTGCCTGGAGTGTAAACAGGGAAGGTGAAGCTTTCTTT	CAWSVNREGEAFF
NA	TRBV7-8	TRBD1	TRBJ1-1	TGTGCCAGCAGCTTACAGGGGGCTGGGGCTGAAGCTTTCTTT	CASSLQGAGAEAFF
NA	TRBV6-5	TRBD1	TRBJ2-7	TGTGCCAGCACCGAAGCTCAGGGGGTATCCTACGAGCAGTACTTC	CASTEAQGVSYEQYF
once	TRBV18	NA	TRBJ2-5	TGTGCCAGCTCACCGGGGGGTAGCGGCCTGCAAGAGACCCAGTACTTC	CASSPGGSGLQETQYF
NA	TRBV5-6	NA	TRBJ1-2	TGTGCCACCAAACAGACAGTTGACTACTATGGCTACACCTTC	CATKQTVDYYGYTF
few	TRBV7-9	NA	TRBJ1-6	TGTGCCAGCAGCTTTTCGACAGGAGGTTCACCCCTCCACTTT	CASSFSTGGSPLHF
NA	TRBV27	TRBD1	TRBJ1-1	TGTGCCAGCTACCCCCTGGGACAGGGTATATCTGAAGCTTTCTTT	CASYPLGQGISEAFF
NA	TRBV18	NA	TRBJ1-1	TGTGCCAGCTCACGGGACTTGGACAAGAACACTGAAGCTTTCTTT	CASSRDLDKNTEAFF
NA	TRBV11-2	TRBD2	TRBJ2-5	TGTGCCAGCAGCTCGGGACTAGCGGGAATTGAGGAGACCCAGTACTTC	CASSSGLAGIEETQYF
NA	TRBV19	TRBD1	TRBJ2-1	TGTGCCAGTAGTAACGGTGGGACAGGGATTCATGAGCAGTTCTTC	CASSNGGTGIHEQFF
NA	TRBV7-8	NA	TRBJ2-7	TGTGCCAGCAGCTCGAGCCCAGGGCCATACGAGCAGTACTTC	CASSSSPGPYEQYF
NA	TRBV29-1	NA	TRBJ1-1	TGCAGCGTTGATACGGGGGCCACTGAAGCTTTCTTT	CSVDTGATEAFF